This TCR beta chain emerged from a study of neurological immune-mediated disorders. Broader study findings: Expansion of TCR clones was greatest in HTLV-1-associated myelopathy and smallest in multiple sclerosis, where it fell below that of healthy controls.

On this clonotype itself: The antigen remains undetermined.

Synthesis of cDNA was performed by 5'RACE using 10-nucleotide random UMIs. A single run covered 15-18 subjects with over 190 million TCR-beta sequences. TCRdb reprocessed the 5' RACE reads via MiXCR and lists one record per CDR3 protein. This table holds fewer than 20,000 distinct CDR3 sequences, 14% to 15% found once. Germline V CDR1 and CDR2: LGHNA, YSLEER. CDR3 length equals 17 residues. The ends were cut back, 0 bases at V and 0 bases at J, with 12 bases in the middle. This clonotype was sampled from a man in his sixties with HTLV-1-associated myelopathy (HAM/TSP). J is TRBJ1-3 and V is TRBV4-3; possibly TRBD1 for D (5 bases). Sample: PBMCs. This CDR3 is CASSQDAAGSSGNTIYF. The CDR3 region has the DNA TGCGCCAGCAGCCAAGATGCGGCAGGGAGCTCTGGAAACACCATATATTTT.